This TCR beta chain is drawn from a study of OX40 agonist ivuxolimab in advanced cancers. At the level of the study: Of mixed ages from about 23 to 79 and averaging approximately 60 years, the group was about 80% male. Study results and limitations: Low normalized T-cell clonal expansion also characterized some of the nonresponders.

V was cut by 6 bases and J by 0 bases, with 8 bases left in between. CDR1 is SEHNR and CDR2 is FQNEAQ in the germline V gene (reference sequence). CDR3 length: 13 amino acids. As concerns this clone: Its antigen remains unidentified.

The repertoire was sequenced with immunoSEQ multiplex PCR; TCRdb's copy has only in-frame clones and lacks some. Among some 70,000 clones listed, about 86% were seen once. The origin of this receptor is an adult with an advanced solid tumor such as melanoma, head and neck, liver or kidney cancer. The source material was CD4+ or CD8+ T cells sorted from blood, sampled in a trial of the OX40 agonist ivuxolimab. This chain uses TRBV7-9 with TRBJ1-1, with D unclear. The CDR3 bases are TGTGCCAGCAGTGCGACGGTGAACACTGAAGCTTTCTTT. Protein: CASSATVNTEAFF.